This is a list of T cell receptor beta chains from one sample in a study of blood T cell repertoires in COVID-19. Profiling relied on immunoSEQ multiplex PCR, and the TCRdb table lists in-frame clones only, not all of them. The sample holds 70,000 or so clones, approximately 87% seen once. Sample: peripheral blood. The receptors originated from a man aged 45 to 65 with active COVID-19. Each CDR3 is given with its conserved first and last residue. A D gene is named only where the DNA matches it firmly. Clone size is given for some rows only: seen once, a few or many times, or a class if the clone is expanded.

NA,TRBJ1-1,TRBV21-1,NA,TGTGCCAGCAGCAAGGCCTGGCGTTGGACAGGTGAAGCTTTCTTT,CASSKAWRWTGEAFF
NA,TRBJ2-2,TRBV2,few,TGTGCCAGCCATATCAGGGTACCCGGGGAGCTGTTTTTT,CASHIRVPGELFF
NA,TRBJ1-2,TRBV12-3/TRBV12-4,NA,TGTGCCAGCAGTTTTGAGGGGGGGCATGGCTACACCTTC,CASSFEGGHGYTF
NA,TRBJ2-1,TRBV11-2,NA,TGTGCCAGCAGCTTAGCCCCTAGCGTCAATGAGCAGTTCTTC,CASSLAPSVNEQFF
TRBD2,TRBJ2-7,TRBV3-1/TRBV3-2,once,TGTGCCAGCAGCCAAGTGGCTAGCGGGAGTATTTTCTACGAGCAGTACTTC,CASSQVASGSIFYEQYF
NA,TRBJ1-2,TRBV4-3,NA,TGCGCCAGCAGCCAAGAGGGTGGGCGGGGAGACCATGGCTACACCTTC,CASSQEGGRGDHGYTF
TRBD2,TRBJ2-1,TRBV24-1,NA,TGTGCCACCAGTGATATGAGAGCGGGAAAGGCCTACAATGAGCAGTTCTTC,CATSDMRAGKAYNEQFF
NA,TRBJ2-6,TRBV24-1,NA,TGTGCCACCTCTAGGGGCTCTGGGGCCAACGTCCTGACTTTC,CATSRGSGANVLTF
NA,TRBJ1-2,TRBV4-2,NA,TGTGCCAGCAGCCAAGATGAGGCCACAAGAGGCTACACCTTC,CASSQDEATRGYTF
NA,TRBJ1-4,TRBV4-1,NA,TGCGCCAGCAGCCAAGGGACTGGAGGGGCGCGATCTAATGAAAAACTGTTTTTT,CASSQGTGGARSNEKLFF
TRBD1,TRBJ1-1,TRBV5-6,NA,TGTGCCAGCAGCCGGGGACAGATCCTGGTGGACACTGAAGCTTTCTTT,CASSRGQILVDTEAFF
NA,TRBJ1-3,TRBV6-1,NA,TGTGCCAGCAGTGAGCGGGAATACTCTGGAAACACCATATATTTT,CASSEREYSGNTIYF
NA,TRBJ2-1,TRBV6-2/TRBV6-3,NA,TGTGCCAGCAGCTTAAGGACAGCGTCCTACAATGAGCAGTTCTTC,CASSLRTASYNEQFF
TRBD2,TRBJ2-1,TRBV11-2,NA,TGTGCCAGCAGCCCGCTAGCGGGGGGATACAATGAGCAGTTCTTC,CASSPLAGGYNEQFF
NA,TRBJ1-4,TRBV28,NA,TGTGCCAGCAGTTTCGGACAGACCGCAACTAATGAAAAACTGTTTTTT,CASSFGQTATNEKLFF
NA,TRBJ2-2,TRBV5-1,NA,TGCGCCAGCAGCTCGACTGACACCGGGGAGCTGTTTTTT,CASSSTDTGELFF
TRBD1,TRBJ2-5,TRBV9,NA,TGTGCCAGCAGCGTAGAGCCCAGGGGGCAAGAGACCCAGTACTTC,CASSVEPRGQETQYF
NA,TRBJ1-2,TRBV6-5,NA,TGTGCCAGCAGCCCCATGGGCGGGGTAGGCTATGGCTACACCTTC,CASSPMGGVGYGYTF
NA,TRBJ1-2,TRBV6-2/TRBV6-3,NA,TGTGCCAGCAGTTACGGGCAGCCGAGACACTATGGCTACACCTTC,CASSYGQPRHYGYTF
NA,TRBJ1-1,TRBV7-9,NA,TGTGCCAGCAGCTTGGCGGGGGTAATTCGTCGTGGGGACACTGAAGCTTTCTTT,CASSLAGVIRRGDTEAFF
NA,TRBJ2-7,TRBV14,NA,TGTGCCAGCAGCCACCCAATCAACGGAGGGACAGATCCCATGGCCCACTCGTTCTACGAGCAGTACTTC,CASSHPINGGTDPMAHSFYEQYF
TRBD1,TRBJ2-1,TRBV6-5,NA,TGTGCCAGCAGTCCAGGGGGCGACTACAATGAGCAGTTCTTC,CASSPGGDYNEQFF
TRBD2,TRBJ2-3,TRBV18,NA,TGTGCCAGCTCACCTATGCGTGGGGTGCTAGCGGGAGGGCCGGATACGCAGTATTTT,CASSPMRGVLAGGPDTQYF
NA,TRBJ1-4,TRBV10-3,NA,TGTGCCACTGCTGGGGCAGACAGAAATGAAAAACTGTTTTTT,CATAGADRNEKLFF
TRBD1,TRBJ2-2,TRBV24-1,NA,TGTGCCACCAGTGACCCTGGGACAGGGGCCAGGGAGGAGCTGTTTTTT,CATSDPGTGAREELFF
TRBD1,TRBJ2-1,TRBV7-2,NA,TGTGCCAGCAGCACGACCGGGACAGGGTACAATGAGCAGTTCTTC,CASSTTGTGYNEQFF
TRBD1,TRBJ1-2,TRBV25-1,NA,TGTGCCAGCAGTGAGACAGGGGATTATGGCTACACCTTC,CASSETGDYGYTF
TRBD1,TRBJ1-5,TRBV5-8,NA,TGTGCCAGCAGCAGGGACAGGGACCAGCCCCAGCATTTT,CASSRDRDQPQHF
NA,TRBJ2-7,TRBV7-3,NA,TGTGCCAGCAGCCCGACTGGCTCCTACGAGCAGTACTTC,CASSPTGSYEQYF
NA,TRBJ2-1,TRBV6-9,NA,TGTGCCAGCAACGACAGGACCTACAATGAGCAGTTCTTC,CASNDRTYNEQFF
NA,TRBJ1-1,TRBV10-3,NA,TGTGCCACTAGGACAGCCGCTAGCACTGAAGCTTTCTTT,CATRTAASTEAFF
TRBD1,TRBJ1-1,TRBV7-9,NA,TGTGCCAGCAGCTCTTGGACAGGGGGCCGTTCTGAAGCTTTCTTT,CASSSWTGGRSEAFF
NA,TRBJ2-7,TRBV27,few,TGTGCCAGCACAAGAATCCGTGGGCCCTACGAGCAGTACTTC,CASTRIRGPYEQYF
NA,TRBJ2-5,TRBV18,once,TGTGCCAGCTCACCACCGGCAGACCAAGAGACCCAGTACTTC,CASSPPADQETQYF
TRBD1,TRBJ1-5,TRBV6-2/TRBV6-3,few,TGTGCCAGCAGTTACACCTTGGACAGGGGGAATCAGCCCCAGCATTTT,CASSYTLDRGNQPQHF
NA,TRBJ1-3,TRBV4-2,NA,TGTGCCAGCAGCCAAGATGTCGCGATCTCTGGAAACACCATATATTTT,CASSQDVAISGNTIYF
NA,TRBJ1-5,TRBV27,once,TGTGCCAGCAGGCGGTTAGGTGCGGACAATCAGCCCCAGCATTTT,CASRRLGADNQPQHF
NA,TRBJ1-2,TRBV14,NA,TGTGCCAGCAGCCCGTTGGGTGGGGCTGACTATGGCTACACCTTC,CASSPLGGADYGYTF
TRBD1,TRBJ1-1,TRBV28,NA,TGTGCCAGCAGTTTTCTTGGACAGGGAAACATGAACACTGAAGCTTTCTTT,CASSFLGQGNMNTEAFF
TRBD1,TRBJ1-1,TRBV7-9,NA,TGTGCCAGCAGCCCAGGGGGCACTGAAGCTTTCTTT,CASSPGGTEAFF
NA,TRBJ2-3,TRBV10-1,NA,TGCGCCAGCAGTGAGTTTTTAGGGGCAGATACGCAGTATTTT,CASSEFLGADTQYF
NA,TRBJ2-2,TRBV10-3,once,TGTGCCATCAGCGAAGTGGACAGAGCCGGGGAGCTGTTTTTT,CAISEVDRAGELFF
TRBD1,TRBJ1-4,TRBV6-5,NA,TGTGCCAGCAGCCGGACAGGGACGAGTGAAAAACTGTTTTTT,CASSRTGTSEKLFF
TRBD1,TRBJ2-2,TRBV5-6,once,TGTGCCAGCCGCTACAGGGGCCAGAACACCGGGGAGCTGTTTTTT,CASRYRGQNTGELFF
NA,TRBJ2-7,TRBV19,NA,TGTGCCAGTAGTACAACGAGAGGGCGCTACGAGCAGTACTTC,CASSTTRGRYEQYF
TRBD2,TRBJ2-1,TRBV6-5,NA,TGTGCCAGCAGGGCTAGCGGGAACAATGAGCAGTTCTTC,CASRASGNNEQFF
TRBD1,TRBJ1-1,TRBV15,NA,TGTGCCACCAGCAGAGTCGGGACAGGGCTTCGACCTTTCTTT,CATSRVGTGLRPFF
TRBD2,TRBJ2-3,TRBV5-1,NA,TGCGCCAGCAGCTTGGGTATCGCGGGAGGGCCACAGGATACGCAGTATTTT,CASSLGIAGGPQDTQYF
NA,TRBJ2-1,TRBV19,NA,TGTGCCAGTAGTATAGTACAGAGCTCCTACAATGAGCAGTTCTTC,CASSIVQSSYNEQFF
TRBD1,TRBJ2-7,TRBV19,few,TGTGCCAGTAGTAACGACAGGGGCGACGAGCAGTACTTC,CASSNDRGDEQYF
NA,TRBJ2-5,TRBV7-8,NA,TGTGCCAGCAGCCGAAGGAGGGAGGATCATGGGACCCAGTACTTC,CASSRRREDHGTQYF
NA,TRBJ1-6,TRBV5-1,NA,TGCGCCAGCAGCTTGACCCCCGGACACGATTCACCCCTCCACTTT,CASSLTPGHDSPLHF
TRBD2,TRBJ2-7,TRBV3-1/TRBV3-2,NA,TGTGCCAGCAGCCAAGGCGGGAGGGGGTCCGAGCAGTACTTC,CASSQGGRGSEQYF
TRBD1,TRBJ1-2,TRBV7-2,NA,TGTGCCAGCAGCAGCACAGGGGGCCTGCTCTATGGCTACACCTTC,CASSSTGGLLYGYTF
NA,TRBJ2-3,TRBV7-2,NA,TGTGCCAGCAGCAGCCGACAGGCTGATACGCAGTATTTT,CASSSRQADTQYF
NA,TRBJ1-2,TRBV9,NA,TGTGCCAGCAGCCAGACGGGTAGCGGCTACACCTTC,CASSQTGSGYTF
TRBD2,TRBJ2-1,TRBV14,NA,TGTGCCAGCAGCCCGATACTAGCGAGGAATGAGCAGTTCTTC,CASSPILARNEQFF
NA,TRBJ2-2,TRBV3-1/TRBV3-2,NA,TGTGCCAGCAGCCAAGTTGGGCAAAACACCGGGGAGCTGTTTTTT,CASSQVGQNTGELFF
NA,TRBJ2-1,TRBV5-4,NA,TGTGCCAGCAGCTTGGACACCAATGAGCAGTTCTTC,CASSLDTNEQFF